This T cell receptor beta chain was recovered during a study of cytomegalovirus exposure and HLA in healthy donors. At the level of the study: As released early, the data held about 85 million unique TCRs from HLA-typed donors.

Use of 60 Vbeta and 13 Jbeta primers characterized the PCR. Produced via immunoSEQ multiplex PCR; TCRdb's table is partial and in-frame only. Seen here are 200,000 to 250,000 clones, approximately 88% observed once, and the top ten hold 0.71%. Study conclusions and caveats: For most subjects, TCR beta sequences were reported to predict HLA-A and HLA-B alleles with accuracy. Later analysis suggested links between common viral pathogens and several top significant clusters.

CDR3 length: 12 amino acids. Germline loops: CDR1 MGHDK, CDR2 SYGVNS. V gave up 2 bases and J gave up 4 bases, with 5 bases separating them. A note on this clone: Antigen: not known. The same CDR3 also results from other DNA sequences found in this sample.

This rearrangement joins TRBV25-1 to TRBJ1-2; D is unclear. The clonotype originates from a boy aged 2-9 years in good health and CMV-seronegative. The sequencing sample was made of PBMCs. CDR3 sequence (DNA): TGTGCCAGCAGTGAAGGAGGCTATGGCTACACCTTC. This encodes CASSEGGYGYTF.